The rows below give T cell receptor beta chains drawn from one sample of a study of T cells after yellow fever vaccination. TCRdb independently ran MiXCR on the 5' RACE reads; one entry per CDR3 protein. The sample has hundreds of thousands of distinct CDR3 sequences; approximately 9% are singletons. The sequencing here drew on PBMCs, taken on the day of the first yellow fever vaccination. The receptors originated from a man between 18 and 29 years old who received the YFV17D yellow fever vaccine. CDR3s include the opening cysteine and the closing phenylalanine or tryptophan. The D gene is left open where the match is weak. Expanded clones are given a class, and other clones once, few, many or no size at all.

j_call	v_call	clone_size	d_call	cdr3_nt	cdr3_aa
TRBJ2-2	TRBV23-1	NA	NA	TGCGCCAGCACCCGGGACCTGGCCACCGGGGAGCAGTTTTTT	CASTRDLATGEQFF
TRBJ2-7	TRBV10-3	NA	TRBD1	TGTGCCATCACGCCGGGACAGGGGAACTACGAGCAGTACTTC	CAITPGQGNYEQYF
TRBJ1-1	TRBV5-8	NA	NA	TGTGCCAGCAGCTTCAAGTCTGAGTCACTAGAAGCTTTCTTT	CASSFKSESLEAFF
TRBJ2-1	TRBV28	many	NA	TGTGCCTCCCTGGGGGACAATGAGCAGTTCTTC	CASLGDNEQFF
TRBJ2-5	TRBV4-1	NA	NA	TGCGCCAGCAGCCAAGACAGTCTGTACCAAGAGACCCAGTACTTC	CASSQDSLYQETQYF
TRBJ1-6	TRBV20-1	NA	NA	TGCAGTGCACTTAGGGGCAGTGGGGGAGATTCACCCCTCCACTTT	CSALRGSGGDSPLHF
TRBJ1-2	TRBV20-1	few	NA	TGCAGTGCTAGAGAAGTTGGCCGTTGGTATGGCTACACCTTC	CSAREVGRWYGYTF
TRBJ2-1	TRBV6-2/TRBV6-3	many	TRBD2	TGTGCCAGCAGACGCGGGGGAAGCTCCTACAATGAGCAGTTCTTC	CASRRGGSSYNEQFF
TRBJ2-5	TRBV5-5	few	TRBD2	TGTGCCAGCAGCCCCGGGACTAGCGGGGGGGCGCGGACCCAGTACTTC	CASSPGTSGGARTQYF
TRBJ2-3	TRBV5-1	many	TRBD2	TGCGCCAGCAGCTTGGGGGTGCGGGGGAGCACAGATACGCAGTATTTT	CASSLGVRGSTDTQYF
TRBJ1-4	TRBV30	few	TRBD1	TGTGCCTGGAGTGCCAGGGGGCGAGATGAAAAACTGTTTTTT	CAWSARGRDEKLFF
TRBJ1-1	TRBV10-3	NA	NA	TGTGCCATCAGTGACGGCAGTGCTGAAGCTTTCTTT	CAISDGSAEAFF
TRBJ1-3	TRBV20-1	few	TRBD1	TGCAGTGCTCCTCAGGGGGGGTACGGGGGAAACACCATATATTTT	CSAPQGGYGGNTIYF
TRBJ2-5	TRBV15	NA	NA	TGTGCCACCAGCAGAGTAAGGGAACCCCAAGAGACCCAGTACTTC	CATSRVREPQETQYF
TRBJ1-5	TRBV24-1	many	NA	TGTGCCACCAGTGATCCTCGGCAGGGCGCTTCAGCGCCCCAGCATTTT	CATSDPRQGASAPQHF
TRBJ2-6	TRBV15	NA	NA	TGTGCCACCAGCTGGAGACCGCGCTCTGGGGCCAACGTCCTGACTTTC	CATSWRPRSGANVLTF
TRBJ2-3	TRBV30	NA	NA	TGTGCCTGGAGTGCAGCAGATACGCAGTATTTT	CAWSAADTQYF
TRBJ2-3	TRBV5-6	many	TRBD2	TGTGCCAGCAGAATAGCGGGGGGCAGCACAGATACGCAGTATTTT	CASRIAGGSTDTQYF
TRBJ2-5	TRBV7-2	few	TRBD2	TGTGCCAGCAGCGCGGCTAGCGGGGGGGGGACCCAGTACTTC	CASSAASGGGTQYF
TRBJ1-6	TRBV4-1	NA	NA	TGCGCCAGCAGCCAAGATCTTGGGCGATTCACAAAAGGGTCACCCCTCCACTTT	CASSQDLGRFTKGSPLHF
TRBJ2-6	TRBV4-1	many	NA	TGCGCCAGCAGCCAATTAAGTAAGGCCACTTTCTCTGGGGCCAACGTCCTGACTTTC	CASSQLSKATFSGANVLTF
TRBJ2-1	TRBV6-1	NA	NA	TGTGCCAGCAGTCGAGCGGAGGGGTCCTACAATGAGCAGTTCTTC	CASSRAEGSYNEQFF
TRBJ2-1	TRBV27	many	NA	TGTGCCAGCAGTTTGAAGTGGGCGGCGAATGAGCAGTTCTTC	CASSLKWAANEQFF
TRBJ1-2	TRBV3-1	few	NA	TGTGCCAGCAGCCAAGACAGGTCTCCTAACTATGGCTACACCTTC	CASSQDRSPNYGYTF
TRBJ2-3	TRBV19	NA	NA	TGTGCCATCAGCCCCGGGGGGCGCACAGATACGCAGTATTTT	CAISPGGRTDTQYF
TRBJ2-1	TRBV20-1	few	TRBD2	TGCAGTGCTAGCGGGGGGGGTAATGAGCAGTTCTTC	CSASGGGNEQFF
TRBJ2-3	TRBV7-9	NA	NA	TGTGCCAGCAGCTTTCGGTTTAGCACAGATACGCAGTATTTT	CASSFRFSTDTQYF
TRBJ2-4	TRBV20-1	NA	NA	TGCAGTGCCTATACCCTGGCCCTAGCCAAAAACATTCAGTACTTC	CSAYTLALAKNIQYF
TRBJ1-2	TRBV4-2	few	NA	TGTGCCAGCAGCCAGGGGGGGGGCTCCTATGGCTACACCTTC	CASSQGGGSYGYTF
TRBJ1-1	TRBV29-1	few	NA	TGCAGCGTTGTAGGGAAACCCTTACACACTGAAGCTTTCTTT	CSVVGKPLHTEAFF
TRBJ2-1	TRBV12-3/TRBV12-4	few	TRBD2	TGTGCCAGCAGTTCGGGGGGGGGCCAAATCAATGAGCAGTTCTTC	CASSSGGGQINEQFF
TRBJ2-7	TRBV7-9	many	NA	TGTGCCAGCAGCCCGTGGACAGCTACCTACGAGCAGTACTTC	CASSPWTATYEQYF
TRBJ2-3	TRBV7-7	many	TRBD2	TGTGCTAGCAGCCCCGGGACTAGCCAGTTGGTAGATACGCAGTATTTT	CASSPGTSQLVDTQYF
TRBJ2-5	TRBV2	many	NA	TGTGCCAGCAAGGACAGGGAGGGAGAGACCCAGTACTTC	CASKDREGETQYF
TRBJ1-1	TRBV5-1	many	TRBD1	TGCGCCAGCAGCCCGGGGACAGGACTCGCCACTGAAGCTTTCTTT	CASSPGTGLATEAFF
TRBJ1-3	TRBV10-2	few	NA	TGCGCCAGCCTGGGGGTCGTGGGGACCCGCTCTGGAAACACCATATATTTT	CASLGVVGTRSGNTIYF
TRBJ2-1	TRBV3-1	few	NA	TGTGCCAGCAGCCAAGACTCAGGGATCAATGAGCAGTTCTTC	CASSQDSGINEQFF
TRBJ2-5	TRBV20-1	NA	NA	TGCAGTGCTAGCCTCCCAGGGAAAGAGACCCAGTACTTC	CSASLPGKETQYF
TRBJ2-7	TRBV14	NA	TRBD1	TGTGCCAGCAGCCAGATAGACAGGGGGCTAAGCGAGCAGTACTTC	CASSQIDRGLSEQYF
TRBJ1-5	TRBV12-3/TRBV12-4	many	NA	TGTGCCAGCAGTTTCGGTGGTGGACAGTTCAATCAGCCCCAGCATTTT	CASSFGGGQFNQPQHF
TRBJ2-3	TRBV11-2	few	TRBD1	TGTGCCAGCAGTCTCCCAACGGTCGGGACAGGTGTCACAGATACGCAGTATTTT	CASSLPTVGTGVTDTQYF
TRBJ1-5	TRBV7-8	few	NA	TGTGCCAGCAGCTCCCTCGGGGGCTCTCAGCCCCAGCATTTT	CASSSLGGSQPQHF
TRBJ1-2	TRBV12-3/TRBV12-4	many	NA	TGTGCCAGCACCCCGGGGCGATACTATGGCTACACCTTC	CASTPGRYYGYTF
TRBJ2-1	TRBV6-1	NA	NA	TGTGCCAGCAGGGACGCCTCCAGGGTCTACTACAATGAGCAGTTCTTC	CASRDASRVYYNEQFF
TRBJ1-6	TRBV19	NA	TRBD1	TGTGCCACGAGACAGGGGAATAATTCACCCCTCCACTTT	CATRQGNNSPLHF
TRBJ1-3	TRBV7-2	many	NA	TGTGCCAGCAGCTTTAATTCTGGAAACACCATATATTTT	CASSFNSGNTIYF
TRBJ2-5	TRBV6-5	NA	NA	TGTGCCAGCAGTTACAACAGGGCCATAAGGGAGACCCAGTACTTC	CASSYNRAIRETQYF
TRBJ1-2	TRBV16	few	NA	TGTGCCAGCAGCCAAGGACCACTTAACTATGGCTACACCTTC	CASSQGPLNYGYTF
TRBJ1-1	TRBV29-1	many	NA	TGCAGCTTCTCAGGGGCCCCTAACACTGAAGCTTTCTTT	CSFSGAPNTEAFF
TRBJ2-7	TRBV14	NA	NA	TGTGCCAGCAGCCACCCTGGGGGGTCCTCCTACGAGCAGTACTTC	CASSHPGGSSYEQYF
TRBJ2-3	TRBV7-9	NA	NA	TGTGCCAGCAGCCCGGTGGGCGTCGGAGCAGATACGCAGTATTTT	CASSPVGVGADTQYF
TRBJ2-7	TRBV10-3	many	NA	TGTGCCACAACAATGGGTAATACCTACGAGCAGTACTTC	CATTMGNTYEQYF
TRBJ1-5	TRBV19	few	NA	TGTGCCAGTAGGTCCGGACAGATAAATCAGCCCCAGCATTTT	CASRSGQINQPQHF
TRBJ1-6	TRBV7-2	few	NA	TGTGCCAGCAGCGAAGGGGGGCAGGGATCACCCCTCCACTTT	CASSEGGQGSPLHF